The 29 T cell receptor beta chains below all came from one sample that was sequenced in a study of T cells after yellow fever vaccination (dated by TCRdb to the late 2010s). This sample's treatment or condition label indicates: live attenuated yellow fever vaccine strain. The library was obtained by 5' RACE. Sequencing relied on an Illumina HiSeq 2500. In-frame beta chains were kept once TCRdb had trimmed the public reads at Q25 with fastp and called clones with MiXCR. Rows merge per CDR3 protein into single entries with the most common DNA and genes. For this sample the table gives 500,000 to 700,000 distinct CDR3 sequences, of which less than 20% were detected only once. The top ten clones comprise roughly an eighth of the sample. The input for sequencing was PBMCs, taken 15 days after the yellow fever booster vaccination. The origin of the receptors is a man younger than 45 who received the YFV17D yellow fever vaccine.

This clonotype was detected only a few times. V and J are TRBV6-2 or TRBV6-3 and TRBJ2-7; 7 bases fit TRBD2. Germline assignment: CDR1 MNHEY and CDR2 SVGEGT. Losses at the gene ends were 0 bases for V and 0 bases for J; bases not matched to a gene: 5. This CDR3 is 16 amino acids long. CDR3 amino acids: CASSYSGGTFSYEQYF. The CDR3 coding sequence is TGTGCCAGCAGTTACTCCGGGGGGACCTTCTCCTACGAGCAGTACTTC.

The chain carries TRBV20-1 and TRBJ1-4, with a possible D match to TRBD1 (5 bases). Trimming stripped 3 bases from V and 8 bases from J, with 10 bases between. CDR1 is DFQATT and CDR2 is SNEGSKA in the germline V gene (reference sequence). The CDR3 is 12 residues long. The chain's CDR3 is CSASRGKEKLFF. The CDR3 DNA sequence: TGCAGTGCTAGTCGGGGGAAGGAAAAACTGTTTTTT.

The V gene is TRBV6-5, the J gene TRBJ1-4; D perhaps matches TRBD1 (6 bases). The CDR3 covers 15 residues. Between the trimmed V and J ends, which lost 2 bases and 8 bases, there was a span of 15 bases. Germline CDR1 is MNHEY and CDR2 is SVGAGI. CDR3 in DNA: TGTGCCAGCAGTTACACCCGGGACACCGCAGAAAAACTGTTTTTT. Its protein is CASSYTRDTAEKLFF.

This clonotype was observed a handful of times. The chain has TRBV19 and TRBJ2-1; D ambiguous. Trimming removed 2 bases at V and 0 bases at J, with 8 bases between. CDR3 length: 15 residues. The germline V gene encodes CDR1 LNHDA and CDR2 SQIVND (reference sequence). CDR3 residues: CASSISRSSYNEQFF. In DNA, the CDR3 is TGTGCCAGTAGTATATCTAGGAGCTCCTACAATGAGCAGTTCTTC. Together with reference TRBV19 and TRBJ2-1, the CDR3 gives the full variable domain: DGGITQSPKYLFRKEGQNVTLSCEQNLNHDAMYWYRQDPGQGLRLIYYSQIVNDFQKGDIAEGYSVSREKKESFPLTVTSAQKNPTAFYLCASSISRSSYNEQFFGPGTRLTVL.

There are a few counts of this clonotype. This chain links TRBV12-3 or TRBV12-4 with TRBJ2-5, with D hard to call. This CDR3 is 11 amino acids long. Between the trimmed V and J ends, which lost 6 bases and 6 bases, there was a span of 8 bases. The CDR3 spells CASSRSQTQYF. CDR3 sequence (DNA): TGTGCCAGCAGCCGCAGTCAGACCCAGTACTTC.

The V gene is TRBV7-9, the J gene TRBJ1-6; D is perhaps TRBD1 (6 bases). The V gene lost 2 bases and the J gene lost 7 bases, with 9 bases spanning the gap. The CDR3 runs 14 residues. Looked up from germline, CDR1 is SEHNR and CDR2 is FQNEAQ (reference sequence). The CDR3 nucleotides read TGTGCCAGCAGCTTAATTCAGGGGAATTCACCCCTCCACTTT. This gives the protein CASSLIQGNSPLHF.

The gene calls are TRBV4-3 and TRBJ2-1, with TRBD1 matching 9 bases. V gave up 2 bases and J gave up 6 bases; unmatched junction bases: 14. Germline CDR1 and CDR2: LGHNA and YSLEER. The CDR3 length is 18 residues. CDR3 sequence reads: CASSQNLLYLTGGNEQFF. In nucleotides, the CDR3 is TGCGCCAGCAGCCAAAACCTTTTATATTTGACAGGGGGCAATGAGCAGTTCTTC.

The table lists this clonotype with a few counts. The J gene is TRBJ2-1, the V gene TRBV7-2; the D gene is possibly TRBD2 (6 bases). The germline V gene encodes CDR1 SGHTA and CDR2 FQGNSA. Deletions cut 4 bases from V and 4 bases from J, with 11 bases between. This CDR3 spans 14 amino acids. The chain's CDR3 is CASSWLAIYNEQFF. The CDR3 DNA is TGTGCCAGCAGCTGGCTAGCGATTTACAATGAGCAGTTCTTC.

This chain uses TRBV4-3 with TRBJ2-1; TRBD1 aligns across 10 bases. CDR3 length: 15 amino acids. V dropped 4 bases and J dropped 8; count of bases not matched to a gene: 8. Germline V lookup: CDR1 LGHNA, CDR2 YSLEER. This CDR3 is CASSLSLDRGYEQFF. The CDR3 DNA sequence: TGCGCCAGCAGCCTTAGCCTGGACAGGGGGTATGAGCAGTTCTTC.

Here the CDR3 reads CASSLRPEETQYF. CDR3 DNA: TGTGCCAGCAGCTTGAGACCAGAAGAGACCCAGTACTTC. V gene TRBV5-4 combines with J gene TRBJ2-5; D is unclear. V dropped 1 base and J dropped 3 bases, with 7 bases sitting between them. This CDR3 is built from 13 residues. Germline CDR1 is SGHNT and CDR2 is YYREEE (reference sequence).

This chain uses TRBV6-5 with TRBJ1-1; D perhaps matches TRBD1 (5 bases). Germline loops: CDR1 MNHEY, CDR2 SVGAGI. The V end lost 2 bases, the J end lost 14 bases, and 15 bases lay between the germline ends. The CDR3 spans 12 residues. In DNA form, the CDR3 reads TGTGCCAGCAGTTACCCCGAGAGTGGACAATTCTTT. Translation gives CASSYPESGQFF.

This clonotype was detected a few times. The chain links TRBV7-2 to TRBJ1-4, with D hard to call. Trimming pared 5 bases from V and 7 bases from J, leaving 11 bases between. The CDR3 is 13 residues long. CDR1 SGHTA and CDR2 FQGNSA come from the germline V gene. In DNA, the CDR3 is TGTGCCAGCAGCCAAAGAAGAGGTGAAAAACTGTTTTTT. Translated: CASSQRRGEKLFF.

This clonotype occurred a few times. This sequence joins TRBV7-2 and TRBJ1-6; a possible D gene is TRBD1 (5 bases). The CDR3 sequence is 15 residues long. The V and J ends lost 2 bases and 5 bases respectively, with 10 bases between them. Germline values: CDR1 SGHTA, CDR2 FQGNSA. CDR3 sequence (DNA): TGTGCCAGCAGCTTAATCGACAGCCATAATTCACCCCTCCACTTT. Amino acids: CASSLIDSHNSPLHF.

This clonotype showed up just a few times. V is TRBV7-9 and J is TRBJ2-7, with 8 bases matching TRBD2. The CDR3 contains 15 residues. After removal of 5 bases from V and 0 bases from J, the junction contained 6 bases not matched to a gene. The germline CDR1 and CDR2 sequences are SEHNR and FQNEAQ (reference sequence). The CDR3 protein is CASSEGLGFSYEQYF. The CDR3 DNA follows: TGTGCCAGCAGCGAGGGACTAGGGTTCTCCTACGAGCAGTACTTC.

The J gene is TRBJ2-7, the V gene TRBV20-1; 10 nucleotides match TRBD2. This CDR3 has 16 amino acids. The V gene end was trimmed by 3 bases and the J gene end by 3 bases; junction bases not matched to a gene: 11. Germline V gene lookup returns CDR1 DFQATT and CDR2 SNEGSKA (reference sequence). The CDR3 loop is CSARPLAGAPDYEQYF. DNA of the CDR3: TGCAGTGCTAGGCCGCTAGCGGGAGCGCCGGACTACGAGCAGTACTTC.

The chain uses TRBV29-1 and TRBJ2-3, with D uncertain. Germline-derived CDR1 and CDR2 are SQVTM and ANQGSEA. This CDR3 contains 12 residues. V lost 1 base and J 5 bases, leaving 7 bases between the germline ends. The CDR3 nucleotides read TGCAGCGTTGAAGCACTTGGAGATACGCAGTATTTT. It codes for CSVEALGDTQYF.

V usage is TRBV29-1 and J usage is TRBJ2-5; D call uncertain. The CDR3 runs to 14 residues. Trimming took off 5 bases at V and 4 bases at J, with 17 bases between the two ends. Germline lookup yields CDR1 SQVTM and CDR2 ANQGSEA. The CDR3 sequence: CSVQSLVAGETQYF. For the CDR3, the DNA is TGCAGCGTTCAATCTCTCGTGGCAGGAGAGACCCAGTACTTC.

This chain connects TRBV5-1 to TRBJ2-3; 9 positions agree with TRBD2. Looked up from germline, CDR1 is SGHRS and CDR2 is YFSETQ. There are 17 residues in the CDR3. The V and J ends lost 4 bases and 4 bases, in that order; junction bases with no gene match: 13. The CDR3, as DNA: TGCGCCAGCAGCCCCCTAATAGCGGGAGACGGGGCAGATACGCAGTATTTT. It yields the protein CASSPLIAGDGADTQYF.

In its sample, this clonotype was seen many times. V usage is TRBV29-1 and J usage is TRBJ2-5, with no clear D. V was clipped by 6 bases and J by 2 bases, with 22 bases between them. The CDR3 has 16 amino acids. Germline values: CDR1 SQVTM, CDR2 ANQGSEA. CDR3 nucleotide sequence: TGCAGCGTCCAAGGTCCCCCAATAGTACGACAAGAGACCCAGTACTTC. Residues: CSVQGPPIVRQETQYF.

The chain uses TRBV7-2 and TRBJ2-5; D could derive from TRBD1 or TRBD2 (6 bases each). Germline assignment: CDR1 SGHTA and CDR2 FQGNSA. The V end lost 5 bases, the J end lost 0 bases, and 16 bases lay between the germline ends. This CDR3 has 16 residues. This chain's CDR3 is CASSRSPGEDQETQYF. The DNA of the CDR3 is TGTGCCAGCAGCCGCTCCCCAGGGGAGGACCAAGAGACCCAGTACTTC.

V gene TRBV28 combines with J gene TRBJ2-3; 12 bases are a match to TRBD2. Germline trimming cut 6 bases from V and 7 bases from J; bases unmatched to any gene: 8. In germline, CDR1 is MDHEN, CDR2 SYDVKM. The CDR3 length is 15 residues. In DNA form, the CDR3 reads TGTGCCAGCAGCCGGCTAGCGGGAGGGCAAAATACGCAGTATTTT. Protein sequence: CASSRLAGGQNTQYF.

This sequence joins TRBV15 and TRBJ2-2; TRBD2 matches 7 bases. This CDR3 region has 17 residues. J lost 4 bases, V lost 0 bases, and 8 bases had no gene match. Germline V gene lookup returns CDR1 LNHNV and CDR2 YYDKDF (reference sequence). The CDR3 here is CATSRDRLAQSTGELFF. CDR3 bases: TGTGCCACCAGCAGAGATCGACTAGCCCAGAGCACCGGGGAGCTGTTTTTT.

This clonotype was counted a few times. V usage is TRBV27 and J usage is TRBJ2-7, with 7 bases matching TRBD1. The germline gives CDR1 MNHEY, CDR2 SMNVEV (reference sequence). This CDR3 region has 13 residues. The trim removed 5 bases at V and 4 bases at J, leaving 5 bases unmatched. The CDR3: CASSPGGGYEQYF. The CDR3 DNA reads TGTGCCAGCAGTCCAGGGGGTGGGTACGAGCAGTACTTC.

This chain uses TRBV20-1 with TRBJ2-3; 7 positions agree with TRBD1. The CDR3 contains 14 residues. V trimming: 5 bases; J trimming: 5 bases; junction bases outside the gene matches: 10. From germline, CDR1 is DFQATT and CDR2 SNEGSKA (reference sequence). CDR3 sequence (DNA): TGCAGTGCTCCAACCCAGGGGGTGGGAGATACGCAGTATTTT. Its translation is CSAPTQGVGDTQYF.

This clonotype was seen only a few times. The chain uses TRBV5-1 and TRBJ2-5, with D perhaps TRBD2 (6 bases). Germline V gene lookup returns CDR1 SGHRS and CDR2 YFSETQ. Trimming took 4 bases from V and 3 from J, leaving 13 bases between them. This CDR3 is built from 14 residues. The CDR3 bases are TGCGCCAGCAGCCCGAATGCGGGAAAAGAGACCCAGTACTTC. Its translation: CASSPNAGKETQYF.

This clonotype was counted only a few times. The chain uses TRBV6-2 or TRBV6-3 and TRBJ2-7; 12 bases map to TRBD2. Unmatched junction bases numbered 8, after V lost 5 bases and J lost 3 bases. Germline V lookup: CDR1 MNHEY, CDR2 SVGEGT. This CDR3 is built from 16 residues. CDR3 sequence reads: CASSGGGLAGFYEQYF. The CDR3 nucleotides are TGTGCCAGCAGTGGAGGAGGACTAGCGGGATTCTACGAGCAGTACTTC.

In this sample, this clonotype turned up a few times. This sequence joins TRBV9 and TRBJ2-6; D may be TRBD1 (6 bases). Trimming pared 2 bases from V and 3 bases from J, leaving 9 bases between. CDR3 length: 15 amino acids. The germline CDR1 and CDR2 sequences are SGDLS and YYNGEE. The CDR3, as DNA: TGTGCCAGCAGCGTCAGGGGCTTTGGGGCCAACGTCCTGACTTTC. Translating it yields CASSVRGFGANVLTF.

This chain links TRBV9 with TRBJ1-2, with 7 bases that match TRBD1. This CDR3 is built from 13 residues. The germline V gene has CDR1 SGDLS and CDR2 YYNGEE. The V gene end was trimmed by 0 bases and the J gene end by 7 bases; junction bases not matched to a gene: 3. The DNA of the CDR3 is TGTGCCAGCAGCGTAGTAGGGGGCGGTGGCTACACCTTC. This translates into CASSVVGGGGYTF.

This clonotype was detected only a few times. The rearrangement links TRBV20-1 to TRBJ2-3, with 8 bases fitting TRBD2. Germline V gene sequence: CDR1 DFQATT, CDR2 SNEGSKA (reference sequence). V was pared by 6 bases and J by 3 bases, with 5 bases of the junction left unmatched. CDR3 length: 13 amino acids. CDR3 sequence reads: CSARGGVTDTQYF. The CDR3 bases are TGCAGTGCCCGGGGGGGCGTGACAGATACGCAGTATTTT.